The T cell receptor beta chain described here comes from a study of T-cell reconstitution after alpha-beta-depleted transplantation in children. There are a few counts of this clonotype. What it binds is unknown. Study-wide results and limits: Surviving recipient T cells and thymic progenitors accounted for the high day-60 TCRbeta diversity observed in some patients. The study reportedly traced alpha-beta T cells about two months after transplant to several hundred expanded graft clones. T-cell counts and diversity were attributed mostly to newly produced T cells one year after transplant.

During its preparation, the TCRbeta library received unique molecular identifiers. Each CDR3 protein is one row after TCRdb ran MiXCR on the PCR reads. The sample records some 440,000 distinct CDR3 sequences, 16% being singletons. The CDR3 contains 16 residues. From germline, CDR1 is SGHVS and CDR2 FQNEAQ. Trimming took off 0 bases at V and 1 base at J, with 11 bases between the two ends. This material consisted of PBMCs, mostly from graft donor cells, taken 360 days after TCRalphabeta/CD19-depleted stem cell transplant. The chain employs TRBV7-8 and TRBJ2-3, with D possibly matching TRBD2 (6 bases). The TCR originated in a boy less than two years old who had a stem cell transplant for Wiskott-Aldrich syndrome, so the T cells may come from the graft donor. The CDR3 is CASSLAPRRGTDTQYF. As DNA, the CDR3 is TGTGCCAGCAGCTTAGCTCCTAGGAGGGGCACAGATACGCAGTATTTT.